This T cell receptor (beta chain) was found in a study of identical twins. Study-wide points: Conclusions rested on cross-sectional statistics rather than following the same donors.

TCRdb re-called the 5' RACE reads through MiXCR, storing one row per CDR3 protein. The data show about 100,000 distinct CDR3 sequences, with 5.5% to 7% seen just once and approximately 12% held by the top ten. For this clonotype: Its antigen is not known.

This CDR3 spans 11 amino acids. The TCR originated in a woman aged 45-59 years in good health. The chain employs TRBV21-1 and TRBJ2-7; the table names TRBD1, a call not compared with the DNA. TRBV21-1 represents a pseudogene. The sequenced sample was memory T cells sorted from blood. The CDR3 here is CASNQRGEQYV. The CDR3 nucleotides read TGTGCCAGCAACCAGAGGGGCGAGCAGTACGTC.